The clone carrying this TCR beta chain was seen repeatedly, ten times or more. Antigen: not known. This specimen comes from a study of metastatic and nonmetastatic thyroid tumors. As for the study in general: Repertoire data that came from the blood and tumor or nodule tissue of malignant and benign thyroid patients were compared.

Study results and limitations: Significantly greater TCR beta diversity was reportedly found in malignant thyroid tumors than in benign nodules (in blood and tumor).

This CDR3 spans 13 amino acids. The V end lost 3 bases, the J end lost 5 bases, and 10 bases lay between the germline ends. Germline CDR1 is SNHLY and CDR2 is FYNNEI. Authors' processing steps: Researchers built a distant-metastasis classifier for papillary thyroid cancer that drew on CDR3 differences across clinicopathological groups. MiXCR was used by TCRdb to re-call the PCR reads. The V and J calls and clone size are TCRdb's, not the authors'. The sample shows some 16,000 clones, 15% to 19% of them seen only once. No treatment of any kind had been given to any patient before thyroid surgery. J is TRBJ2-5 and V is TRBV2; TRBD1 might be the D (5 bases). Sequenced sample: blood. This receptor was obtained from a female donor with papillary thyroid cancer or a benign thyroid nodule (not recorded which). Some clones in this sample may be carry-over from other donors' samples. The CDR3: CASSDQGWETQYF. The CDR3 DNA reads TGTGCCAGCAGTGACCAGGGATGGGAGACCCAGTACTTC.